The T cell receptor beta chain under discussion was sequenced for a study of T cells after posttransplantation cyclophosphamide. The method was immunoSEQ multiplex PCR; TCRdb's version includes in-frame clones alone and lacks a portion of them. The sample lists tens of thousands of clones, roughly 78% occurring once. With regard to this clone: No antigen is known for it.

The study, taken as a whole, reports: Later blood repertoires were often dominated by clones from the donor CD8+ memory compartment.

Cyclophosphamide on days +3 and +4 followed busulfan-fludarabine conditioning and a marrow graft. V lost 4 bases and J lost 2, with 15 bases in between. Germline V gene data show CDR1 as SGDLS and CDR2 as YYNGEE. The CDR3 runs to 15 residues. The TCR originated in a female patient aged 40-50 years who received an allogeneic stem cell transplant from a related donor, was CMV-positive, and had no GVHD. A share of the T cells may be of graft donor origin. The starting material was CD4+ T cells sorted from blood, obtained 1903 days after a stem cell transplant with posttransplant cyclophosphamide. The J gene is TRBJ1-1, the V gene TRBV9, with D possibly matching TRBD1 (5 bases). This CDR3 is CASSPGQGGNTEAFF. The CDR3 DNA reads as TGTGCCAGCAGCCCCGGGCAGGGCGGAAACACTGAAGCTTTCTTT.